This TCR beta chain was retrieved from a study of blood T cell repertoires in COVID-19 (TCRdb year 2020). As for the study more broadly: The collaborator samples originated in the United States, Italy and Spain and spanned the acute and convalescent phases of COVID-19. The prospective study material was composed of cDNA or gDNA derived from T cells, B-cell-depleted T cells, or PBMCs. Subjects who had been exposed to COVID-19, were actively infected with it, or had recovered from it provided the deeply sampled blood TCRbeta repertoires that made up the dataset. The repertoires were released in a freely available public database meant as a resource for research on the immune response to SARS-CoV-2. The samples were drawn from the first 160 participants of the ongoing ImmuneRACE study and from roughly 1,300 subjects provided by 6 global collaborators. Sample metadata almost always included a de-identified subject ID, COVID-19 status, age in years and sex. Where available, HLA class I and class II types were obtained from metadata supplied by the sample provider rather than from assay-based typing.

Details on this clone: Its antigen is currently not known. Qualities for individual bases were not recorded, and no much larger clone is one base off.

From the cysteine through the phenylalanine, the CDR3 covers 17 amino acids. Of the read, only the CDR3 DNA is kept; its 51 bases are in frame from base 1. CDR1 LNHDA and CDR2 SQIVND are derived from the germline V gene (reference sequence). Trimming takes 1 base from V and 1 base from J, and the germline ends sit 16 bases apart. TCRbeta CDR3 regions were amplified from genomic DNA by means of the immunoSEQ Assay, a bias-controlled multiplex PCR. Per the original workflow: Within the assay, amplification of reference gene primers was used to estimate how many nucleated cells each sample contained. Sequence reads were collapsed and filtered to measure the absolute abundance of every unique TCRbeta CDR3 rearrangement. For each sample, productive Simpson clonality was calculated by taking the square root of Simpson's diversity index across productive rearrangements. Sourced from immuneACCESS, this table was stored by TCRdb with only in-frame sequences that have V and J called. A share of the clones is absent; for the studies checked, an unresolved V gene accounts for under half, and the remainder has no known explanation. V, J and clone size are those of that table, while D and trimming were read from the DNA. For this sample there are 80,000 to 90,000 clones; 85% to 90% appear just once. The leading ten clones occupy 14% of the sample.

General study outcomes and caveats: Clinical and demographic metadata were provided uncurated, with the amount varying by source and participant.

The collaborating institutions used their own protocols to collect whole blood in K2EDTA tubes. For TCRbeta analysis, collaborators shipped samples as frozen whole blood, isolated PBMCs, or DNA extracted from either of those sample types. The TCR comes from a woman aged 70-85 years with acute or convalescent COVID-19. The chain links TRBV19 with TRBJ1-1; the D segment could be TRBD1, given 5 matching bases. The sample comprised peripheral blood. The DNA sequence follows: TGTGCCAGTAGTATAGTATTCAGGAGGGGAGAGAACACTGAAGCTTTCTTT. This yields the protein CASSIVFRRGENTEAFF. Supplemented by the reference TRBV19 and TRBJ1-1 proteins around the CDR3, the complete variable domain is DGGITQSPKYLFRKEGQNVTLSCEQNLNHDAMYWYRQDPGQGLRLIYYSQIVNDFQKGDIAEGYSVSREKKESFPLTVTSAQKNPTAFYLCASSIVFRRGENTEAFFGQGTRLTVV.